The 18 T cell receptor beta chains below come from one sample, sequenced in a study of T cell repertoires in cytomegalovirus infection. TCRdb called the reads again in MiXCR, with one record for every CDR3 protein. In the table there are under 850,000 distinct CDR3 sequences, roughly 35% of which are singletons. The sequenced material came from PBMCs. Receptors were obtained from a human donor in good health (CMV status not recorded). Some clones in this sample may be carry-over from other donors' samples.

The J gene is TRBJ2-1, the V gene TRBV12-3 or TRBV12-4; D is perhaps TRBD2 (6 bases). This CDR3 is built from 16 residues. With 6 bases removed from V and 0 bases from J, the gap between germline ends came to 15 bases. CDR3 in DNA: TGTGCCAGCAGCGGCGGGACGTCGAGCTCCTACAATGAGCAGTTCTTC. This translates into CASSGGTSSSYNEQFF.

Turning to this clonotype: A much larger clone is a single base away; this may be a read error. The chain carries TRBV7-8 and TRBJ2-7; no definite D call. The CDR3 consists of 15 residues. V was cut by 9 bases and J by 5 bases, with 23 bases left in between. Germline lookup yields CDR1 SGHVS and CDR2 FQNEAQ. CDR3 DNA: TGTGCCAGAAGCCCTGGTAACAGTCTAGATGACGAGCAGTACTTC. The encoded protein is CARSPGNSLDDEQYF.

This clonotype was picked up a small number of times. The genes are TRBV19 and TRBJ1-1; 7 nucleotides match TRBD1. Germline CDR1 is LNHDA and CDR2 is SQIVND (reference sequence). J was trimmed by 4 bases and V by 1 base; bases with no gene match: 9. The CDR3 runs to 16 residues. The CDR3 DNA reads as TGTGCCAGTAGTATAGGAACAGGGGCCTGGGGCACTGAAGCTTTCTTT. Its translation is CASSIGTGAWGTEAFF. Combining the CDR3 with reference TRBV19 and TRBJ1-1 gives the whole variable domain DGGITQSPKYLFRKEGQNVTLSCEQNLNHDAMYWYRQDPGQGLRLIYYSQIVNDFQKGDIAEGYSVSREKKESFPLTVTSAQKNPTAFYLCASSIGTGAWGTEAFFGQGTRLTVV.

In this sample, this clonotype turned up a few times. V gene TRBV12-5 combines with J gene TRBJ2-3; 7 positions match TRBD1. J lost 5 bases, V lost 2 bases, and 7 bases had no gene match. Germline values: CDR1 LGHNT, CDR2 FRNRAP. The CDR3 has 15 residues. The CDR3 loop reads CASGLTHNRGDTQYF. The CDR3 bases are TGTGCTAGTGGTTTGACACACAACAGGGGAGATACGCAGTATTTT.

This chain uses TRBV19 with TRBJ2-2, with 8 bases aligning to TRBD2. The J segment lost 1 base and the V segment lost 10 bases, leaving 14 bases of the junction unmatched. The CDR3 totals 17 residues. Germline values: CDR1 LNHDA, CDR2 SQIVND (reference sequence). In DNA form, the CDR3 reads TGTGCCACTTACTCCCGCCTAACTAGCGGGAACACCGGGGAGCTGTTTTTT. Translating gives CATYSRLTSGNTGELFF.

This clonotype has a count of ten or more. The chain carries TRBV7-3 and TRBJ1-1; the D gene is possibly TRBD1 (5 bases). Germline lookup yields CDR1 SGHTA and CDR2 FQGTGA. The germline V and J ends were trimmed by 7 bases and 1 base, with 10 bases remaining between them. The length of the CDR3 is 13 residues. CDR3 in DNA: TGTGCCAGCACCCTTACAGGGAACACTGAAGCTTTCTTT. This translates into CASTLTGNTEAFF.

In its sample, this clonotype was seen a few times. The gene calls are TRBV5-6 and TRBJ1-1; D gene ambiguous. Trimming took off 3 bases at V and 3 bases at J, with 12 bases between the two ends. Germline V gene data show CDR1 as SGHDT and CDR2 as YYEEEE. The CDR3 sequence is 14 residues long. The CDR3 DNA follows: TGTGCCAGCAGCTCGGGAAACGGGGACACTGAAGCTTTCTTT. Translation gives CASSSGNGDTEAFF.

This chain connects TRBV11-2 to TRBJ2-3; either TRBD1 or TRBD2 may supply D (5 bases each). V was cut by 0 bases and J by 2 bases, with 12 bases left in between. Per germline, CDR1 SGHAT and CDR2 FQNNGV. The CDR3 covers 16 residues. The CDR3 region has the DNA TGTGCCAGCAGCTTAGACAGGGAGAGGGTCACAGATACGCAGTATTTT. Protein sequence: CASSLDRERVTDTQYF.

This clonotype was counted between two and nine times. V gene TRBV6-1 combines with J gene TRBJ1-4; D uncertain. This CDR3 has 13 amino acids. Germline lookup yields CDR1 MNHNS and CDR2 SASEGT. V was clipped by 8 bases and J by 5 bases, with 12 bases between them. The CDR3 region is CASWGGWNEKLFF. The CDR3 region has the DNA TGTGCCAGCTGGGGTGGTTGGAATGAAAAACTGTTTTTT.

The rearrangement links TRBV7-2 to TRBJ2-2, with D uncertain. Germline-derived CDR1 and CDR2 are SGHTA and FQGNSA. There are 16 residues in the CDR3. Trimming took 6 bases from V and 6 from J, leaving 20 bases between them. CDR3 loop: CASSLGGRIIAGELFF. The CDR3 bases are TGTGCCAGCAGTCTCGGCGGACGGATAATCGCCGGGGAGCTGTTTTTT.

The table lists this clonotype with a few counts. The chain couples TRBV7-2 to TRBJ2-5, with 7 bases that match TRBD2. The CDR3 runs 14 residues. V was clipped by 2 bases and J by 7 bases; unmatched bases: 7. Per the germline V gene, CDR1 is SGHTA and CDR2 is FQGNSA. As DNA, the CDR3 is TGTGCCAGCAGCTTATTGGGGGGGGGGAGGACCCAGTACTTC. It is translated as CASSLLGGGRTQYF.

J is TRBJ2-7 and V is TRBV27; a weak D match, TRBD2 (6 bases). Germline lookup yields CDR1 MNHEY and CDR2 SMNVEV (reference sequence). This CDR3 contains 15 residues. The V gene lost 2 bases and the J gene lost 0 bases, with 11 bases spanning the gap. CDR3 sequence: CASSLTAGSSYEQYF. The CDR3 DNA reads as TGTGCCAGCAGTTTAACGGCGGGAAGCTCCTACGAGCAGTACTTC.

The chain joins TRBV6-5 to TRBJ2-4; no clear D gene. Germline V gives CDR1 MNHEY, CDR2 SVGAGI. This CDR3 region has 15 residues. The ends were cut back, 2 bases at V and 0 bases at J, with 8 bases in the middle. This CDR3 reads CASSYSPVAKNIQYF. The CDR3 nucleotides read TGTGCCAGCAGTTACAGTCCGGTAGCCAAAAACATTCAGTACTTC.

J is TRBJ2-5 and V is TRBV28; D is perhaps TRBD1 (5 bases). Germline V gene sequence: CDR1 MDHEN, CDR2 SYDVKM. The germline V and J ends were trimmed by 4 bases and 7 bases, with 13 bases remaining between them. This CDR3 is 13 amino acids long. CDR3 bases: TGTGCCAGCAGTTCACGCGACAGTGGGACCCAGTACTTC. This encodes CASSSRDSGTQYF.

This clonotype occurred a few times. The CDR3 DNA sequence: TGCGCCAGCAGCCCCAGAGGGGACATGAACACTGAAGCTTTCTTT. Translating it yields CASSPRGDMNTEAFF. The chain employs TRBV5-1 and TRBJ1-1, with D tentatively TRBD1 (6 bases). Deletions cut 4 bases from V and 0 bases from J, with 13 bases between. The CDR3 has 15 residues. The germline V gene encodes CDR1 SGHRS and CDR2 YFSETQ.

This clonotype has just a few counts. The chain couples TRBV7-9 to TRBJ2-7; D remains unclear. Trimming cost V 1 base and J 0 bases, with 10 bases left between them. The CDR3 sequence is 15 residues long. Germline V gene sequence: CDR1 SEHNR, CDR2 FQNEAQ (reference sequence). The CDR3 DNA is TGTGCCAGCAGCTTAGGGTTCAAGAGCTCCTACGAGCAGTACTTC. Residues: CASSLGFKSSYEQYF.

This clonotype has more than one count but fewer than ten. DNA of the CDR3: TGCGCCAGCAGCCAGGGGTTCCCTCCGGACACTGAAGCTTTCTTT. It specifies CASSQGFPPDTEAFF. The chain recombines TRBV4-1 with TRBJ1-1; D call uncertain. This CDR3 comprises 15 residues. Trimming took 3 bases from V and 3 from J, leaving 14 bases between them. The germline V gene has CDR1 MGHRA and CDR2 YSYEKL.

About this clonotype itself: The junction departs from the called germline gene at one end, perhaps through a read error. The chain uses TRBV20-1 and TRBJ2-7; 9 nucleotides line up with TRBD1. Germline CDR1 is DFQATT and CDR2 is SNEGSKA (reference sequence). CDR3 length equals 16 residues. The CDR3 DNA is TGCAGTTCTAGGGCGACCGGGACAGGGAATGCCTACGAGCAGTACTTC. The encoded protein is CSSRATGTGNAYEQYF.